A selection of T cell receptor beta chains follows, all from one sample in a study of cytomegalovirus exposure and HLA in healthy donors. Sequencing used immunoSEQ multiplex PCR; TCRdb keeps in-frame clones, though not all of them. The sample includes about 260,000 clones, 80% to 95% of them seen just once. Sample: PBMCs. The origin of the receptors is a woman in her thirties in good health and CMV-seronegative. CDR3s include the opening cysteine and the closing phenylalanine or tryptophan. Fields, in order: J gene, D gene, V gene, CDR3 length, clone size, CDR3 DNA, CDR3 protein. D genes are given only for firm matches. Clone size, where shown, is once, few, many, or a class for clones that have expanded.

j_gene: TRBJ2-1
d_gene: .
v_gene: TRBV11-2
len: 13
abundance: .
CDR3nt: TGTGCCAGCACTTCAGGGGGGGACAATGAGCAGTTCTTC
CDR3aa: CASTSGGDNEQFF

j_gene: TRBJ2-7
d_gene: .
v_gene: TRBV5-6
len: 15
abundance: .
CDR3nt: TGTGCCAGCAGCTGGAGTTTACTTAGCTCCTACGAGCAGTACTTC
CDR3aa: CASSWSLLSSYEQYF

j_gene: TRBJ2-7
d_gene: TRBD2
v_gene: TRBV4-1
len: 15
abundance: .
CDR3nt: TGCGCCAGCAGCCAAGGTCCTAGCGGGAATTACGAGCAGTACTTC
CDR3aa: CASSQGPSGNYEQYF

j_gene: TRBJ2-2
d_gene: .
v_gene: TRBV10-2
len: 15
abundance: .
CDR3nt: TGCGCCAGCAGTGAGTCATGGGGAGTTGGCGGGGAGCTGTTTTTT
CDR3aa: CASSESWGVGGELFF

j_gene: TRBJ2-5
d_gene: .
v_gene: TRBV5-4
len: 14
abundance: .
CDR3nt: TGTGCCAGCAGCCCGCGAGACCACGGGGAGACCCAGTACTTC
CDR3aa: CASSPRDHGETQYF

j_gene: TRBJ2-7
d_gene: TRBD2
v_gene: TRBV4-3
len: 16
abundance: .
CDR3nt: TGCGCCAGCAGCCAAGATAGACTAGCGTTAAGGTACGAGCAGTACTTC
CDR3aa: CASSQDRLALRYEQYF

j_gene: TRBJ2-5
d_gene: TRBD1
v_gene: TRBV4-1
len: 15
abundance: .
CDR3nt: TGCGCCAGCAGCCAAGTGGGGACAGGGGGAGAGACCCAGTACTTC
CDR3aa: CASSQVGTGGETQYF

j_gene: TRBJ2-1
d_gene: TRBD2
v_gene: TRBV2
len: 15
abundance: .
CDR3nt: TGTGCCAGCAGTGGACTAGCGGGAGGTAACAATGAGCAGTTCTTC
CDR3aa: CASSGLAGGNNEQFF

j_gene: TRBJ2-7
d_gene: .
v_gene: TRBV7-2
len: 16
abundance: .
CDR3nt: TGTGCCAGCCGGGCCGTGGGGCGGGGTAGCTCCTACGAGCAGTACTTC
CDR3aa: CASRAVGRGSSYEQYF

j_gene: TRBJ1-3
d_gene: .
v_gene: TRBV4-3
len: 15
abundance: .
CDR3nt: TGCGCCAGCAGCCAAGGGACAGAGTCTGGAAACACCATATATTTT
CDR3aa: CASSQGTESGNTIYF

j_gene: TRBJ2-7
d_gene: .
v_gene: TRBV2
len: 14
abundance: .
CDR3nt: TGTGCCAGCAAGCAGGGGGGTACCTCCTACGAGCAGTACTTC
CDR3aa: CASKQGGTSYEQYF

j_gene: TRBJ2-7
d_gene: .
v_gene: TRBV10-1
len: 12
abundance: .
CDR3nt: TGCGCCAGCAGTGAGACCGCGAAGGAGCAGTACTTC
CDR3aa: CASSETAKEQYF

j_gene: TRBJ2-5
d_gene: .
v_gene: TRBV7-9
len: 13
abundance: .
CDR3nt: TGTGCCAGCACCTCTGGATACCGGGAGACCCAGTACTTC
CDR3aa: CASTSGYRETQYF

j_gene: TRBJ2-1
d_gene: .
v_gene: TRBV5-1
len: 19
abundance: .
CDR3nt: TGCGCCAGCAGCCGCGCTGGGGAAATTTCGGATAGCTCCTACAATGAGCAGTTCTTC
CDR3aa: CASSRAGEISDSSYNEQFF

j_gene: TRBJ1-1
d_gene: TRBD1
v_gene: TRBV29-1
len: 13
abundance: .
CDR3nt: TGCAGCGAGCAGGGACAGATGAACACTGAAGCTTTCTTT
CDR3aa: CSEQGQMNTEAFF

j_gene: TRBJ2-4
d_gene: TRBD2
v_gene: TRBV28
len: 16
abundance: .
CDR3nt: TGTGCCAGCAGTTTATTGGGGGAGGGAGCCAAAAACATTCAGTACTTC
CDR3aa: CASSLLGEGAKNIQYF

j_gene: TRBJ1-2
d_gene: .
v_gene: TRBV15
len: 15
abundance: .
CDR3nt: TGTGCCACCAGCAGAGATCGGCAGGGCTTCTATGGCTACACCTTC
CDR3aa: CATSRDRQGFYGYTF

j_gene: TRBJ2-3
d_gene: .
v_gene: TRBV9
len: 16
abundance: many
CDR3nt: TGTGCCAGCAGCGTAGAGGGCTCCACTTCGGGAGATACGCAGTATTTT
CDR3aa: CASSVEGSTSGDTQYF

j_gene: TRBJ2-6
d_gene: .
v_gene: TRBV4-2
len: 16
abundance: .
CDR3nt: TGTGCCAGCAGCCAGGCCTCAGGGGCTGGGGCCAACGTCCTGACTTTC
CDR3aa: CASSQASGAGANVLTF

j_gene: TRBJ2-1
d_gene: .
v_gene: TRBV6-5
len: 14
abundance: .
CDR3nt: TGTGCCAGCAGTTACCGGGATCAGTACAATGAGCAGTTCTTC
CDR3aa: CASSYRDQYNEQFF

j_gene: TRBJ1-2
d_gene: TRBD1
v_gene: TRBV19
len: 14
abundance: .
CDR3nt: TGTGCCAGTAGTAACCCTGGACAGGGGAGCGGCTACACCTTC
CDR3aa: CASSNPGQGSGYTF

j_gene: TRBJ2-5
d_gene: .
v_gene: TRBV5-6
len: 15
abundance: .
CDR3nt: TGTGCCAGCAGCTCCGGACAGACAAGAGGGGAGACCCAGTACTTC
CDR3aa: CASSSGQTRGETQYF

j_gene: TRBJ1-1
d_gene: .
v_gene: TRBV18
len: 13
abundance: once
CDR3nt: TGTGCCAGCTCACCGACGCGGAACACTGAAGCTTTCTTT
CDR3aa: CASSPTRNTEAFF

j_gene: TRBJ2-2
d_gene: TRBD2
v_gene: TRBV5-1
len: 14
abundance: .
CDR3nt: TGCGCCAGCAGCTTGCGGGAGGGAGCCGGGGAGCTGTTTTTT
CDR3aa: CASSLREGAGELFF

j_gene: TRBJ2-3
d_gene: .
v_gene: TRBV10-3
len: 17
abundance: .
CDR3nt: TGTGCCATCAGTGAGGAGTCTAGCAGTCCTAGCACAGATACGCAGTATTTT
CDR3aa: CAISEESSSPSTDTQYF

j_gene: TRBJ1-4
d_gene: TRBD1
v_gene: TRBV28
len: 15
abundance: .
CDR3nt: TGTGCCAGCAGTTCCAGGACAGGTATAAACGAAAAACTGTTTTTT
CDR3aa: CASSSRTGINEKLFF

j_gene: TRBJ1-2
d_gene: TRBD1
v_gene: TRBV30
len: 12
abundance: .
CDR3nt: TGTGCCTGGAGTCGGACAGGGGATGGCTACACCTTC
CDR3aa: CAWSRTGDGYTF

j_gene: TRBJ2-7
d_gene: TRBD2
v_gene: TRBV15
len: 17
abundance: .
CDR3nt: TGTGCCACCAGCAGAGCATTTGGACTAGCGAGGTCCTACGAGCAGTACTTC
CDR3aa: CATSRAFGLARSYEQYF

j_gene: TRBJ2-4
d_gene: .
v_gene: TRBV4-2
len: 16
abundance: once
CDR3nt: TGTGCCAGCAGCCAAGCCAGGGACGGGGCCAAAAACATTCAGTACTTC
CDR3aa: CASSQARDGAKNIQYF

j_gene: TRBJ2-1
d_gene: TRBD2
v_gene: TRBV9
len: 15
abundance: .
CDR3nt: TGTGCCAGCAGCGACATAGCGGGAGGCTACAATGAGCAGTTCTTC
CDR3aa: CASSDIAGGYNEQFF

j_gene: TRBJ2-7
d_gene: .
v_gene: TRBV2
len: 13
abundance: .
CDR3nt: TGTGCCATATTAGCAGGCAGGGGCTACGAGCAGTACTTC
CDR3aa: CAILAGRGYEQYF

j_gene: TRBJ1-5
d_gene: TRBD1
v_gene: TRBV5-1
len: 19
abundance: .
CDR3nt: TGCGCCAGCTTCTCCACCGGGACAGACACCTCAAAAGGCAATCAGCCCCAGCATTTT
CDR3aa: CASFSTGTDTSKGNQPQHF

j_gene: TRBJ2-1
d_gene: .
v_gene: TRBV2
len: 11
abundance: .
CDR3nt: TGTGCCAGCAGTGATGACAATGAGCAGTTCTTC
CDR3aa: CASSDDNEQFF

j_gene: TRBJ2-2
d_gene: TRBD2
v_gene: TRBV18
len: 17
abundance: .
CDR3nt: TGTGCCAGCTCACGCCAGAGGACTAGCGTAAACACCGGGGAGCTGTTTTTT
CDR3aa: CASSRQRTSVNTGELFF

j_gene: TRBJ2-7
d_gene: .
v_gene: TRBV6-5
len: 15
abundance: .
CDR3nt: TGTGCCAGCAGTTACTCGCGGGGAGCACCCTACGAGCAGTACTTC
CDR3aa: CASSYSRGAPYEQYF

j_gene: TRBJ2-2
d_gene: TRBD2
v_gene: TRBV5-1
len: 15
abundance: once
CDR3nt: TGCGCCAGCAGGACTAGCGGGGCGAACACCGGGGAGCTGTTTTTT
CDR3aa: CASRTSGANTGELFF

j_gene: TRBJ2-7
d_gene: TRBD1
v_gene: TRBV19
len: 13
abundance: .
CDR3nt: TGTGCCAGTAGTAAGGACAGGGACTACGAGCAGTACTTC
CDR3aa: CASSKDRDYEQYF

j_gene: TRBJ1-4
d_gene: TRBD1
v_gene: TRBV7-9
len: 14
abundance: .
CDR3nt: TGTGCCAGCAGCCCGGGACAGGGGGCATGGAAACTGTTTTTT
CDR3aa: CASSPGQGAWKLFF

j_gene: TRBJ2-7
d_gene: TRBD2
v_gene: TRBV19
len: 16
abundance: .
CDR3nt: TGTGCCGGCTCTCGAGGACTAGCGGGAGCCCCCTACGAGCAGTACTTC
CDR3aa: CAGSRGLAGAPYEQYF

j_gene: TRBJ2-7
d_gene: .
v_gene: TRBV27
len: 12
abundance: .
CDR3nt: TGTGCCAGCAGTGGGACAAGCTACGAGCAGTACTTC
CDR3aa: CASSGTSYEQYF

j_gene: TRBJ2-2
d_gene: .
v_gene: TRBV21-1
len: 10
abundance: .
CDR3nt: TGTGCCTCGGGTTCCGGGGAGCTGTTTTTT
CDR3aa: CASGSGELFF

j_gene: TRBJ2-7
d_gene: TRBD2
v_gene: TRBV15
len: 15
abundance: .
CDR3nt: TGTGCCACCAGCAGAGATCGCGGCGGGGGGGGCGAGCAGTACTTC
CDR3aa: CATSRDRGGGGEQYF

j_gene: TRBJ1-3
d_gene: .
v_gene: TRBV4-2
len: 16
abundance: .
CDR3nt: TGTGCCAGCAGCCAGGGCTACGGAGACTCTGGAAACACCATATATTTT
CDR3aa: CASSQGYGDSGNTIYF

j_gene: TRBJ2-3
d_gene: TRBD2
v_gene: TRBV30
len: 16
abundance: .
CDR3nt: TGTGCCTGGAGTGAAGGACTAGCGGGAGGCACAGATACGCAGTATTTT
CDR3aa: CAWSEGLAGGTDTQYF

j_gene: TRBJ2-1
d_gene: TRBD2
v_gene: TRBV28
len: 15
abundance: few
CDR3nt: TGTGCCAGCAGTTTGCAGCGGGAGAGCTACAATGAGCAGTTCTTC
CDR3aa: CASSLQRESYNEQFF

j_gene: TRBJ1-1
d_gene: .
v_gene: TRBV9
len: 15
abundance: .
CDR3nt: TGTGCCAGCAGCGCAAGGGTCGGACGGGACACTGAAGCTTTCTTT
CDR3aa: CASSARVGRDTEAFF

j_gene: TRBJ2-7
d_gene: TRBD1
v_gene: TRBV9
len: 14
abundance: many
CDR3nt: TGTGCCAGCAGCGTAGGGACAGGGGATATCGAGCAGTACTTC
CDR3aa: CASSVGTGDIEQYF

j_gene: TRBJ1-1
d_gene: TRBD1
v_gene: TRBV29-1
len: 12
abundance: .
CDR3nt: TGCAGCGCCCGGACAGGGGACACTGAAGCTTTCTTT
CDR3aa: CSARTGDTEAFF

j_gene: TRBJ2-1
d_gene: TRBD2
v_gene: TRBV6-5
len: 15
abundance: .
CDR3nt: TGTGCCAGCAGCCCCGCTAGCGGGAGCTACGATGAGCAGTTCTTC
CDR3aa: CASSPASGSYDEQFF

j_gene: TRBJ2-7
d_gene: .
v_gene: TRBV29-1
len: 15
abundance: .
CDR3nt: TGCAGCGTTGAGACGGGACACTCCGGCCCCTACGAGCAGTACTTC
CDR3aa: CSVETGHSGPYEQYF

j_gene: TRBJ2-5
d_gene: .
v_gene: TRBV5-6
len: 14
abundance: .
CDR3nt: TGTGCCAGCAGCTTGGACAGGAGACAAGAGACCCAGTACTTC
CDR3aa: CASSLDRRQETQYF

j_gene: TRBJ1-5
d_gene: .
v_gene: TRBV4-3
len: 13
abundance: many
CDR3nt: TGCGCCAGCAGCCAAGTACAGGATCAGCCCCAGCATTTT
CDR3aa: CASSQVQDQPQHF

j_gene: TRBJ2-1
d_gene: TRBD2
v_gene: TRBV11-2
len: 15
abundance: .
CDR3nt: TGTGCCAGCAGCTGGGGTAGCGGGAGCCACAATGAGCAGTTCTTC
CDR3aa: CASSWGSGSHNEQFF

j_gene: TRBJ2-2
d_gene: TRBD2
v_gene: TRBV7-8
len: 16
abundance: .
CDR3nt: TGTGCCAGCAGCTTAGTCGGGACTATGAACACCGGGGAGCTGTTTTTT
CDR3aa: CASSLVGTMNTGELFF

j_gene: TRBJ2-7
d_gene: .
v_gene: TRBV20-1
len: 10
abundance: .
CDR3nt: TGCAGTGCTAGAGACTACGAGCAGTACTTC
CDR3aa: CSARDYEQYF

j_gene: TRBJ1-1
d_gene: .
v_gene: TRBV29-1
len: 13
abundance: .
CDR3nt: TGCAGCGTTGAAGTGGAGGTACTCACTGAAGCTTTCTTT
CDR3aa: CSVEVEVLTEAFF

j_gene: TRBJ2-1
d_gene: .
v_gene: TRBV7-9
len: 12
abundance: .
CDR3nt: TGTGCCAGCAGCCCTATTGACAATGAGCAGTTCTTC
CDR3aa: CASSPIDNEQFF

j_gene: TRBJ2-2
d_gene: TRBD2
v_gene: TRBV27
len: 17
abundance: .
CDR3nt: TGTGCCAGCACCTCCCCCTCTAGCGGGAGATATTACGGGGAGCTGTTTTTT
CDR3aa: CASTSPSSGRYYGELFF